These T cell receptor beta chains were read from a single sample in a study of monozygotic twins with inflammatory bowel disease. TCRdb re-analyzed the 5' RACE reads; it lists each CDR3 protein once, without DNA. This sample's clone table lists around 140,000 distinct CDR3 sequences. Sequencing was done on a sample of blood. The source of these receptors is a human donor with ulcerative colitis or Crohn's disease, or a healthy co-twin of an affected twin (not recorded which). CDR3s include the opening cysteine and the closing phenylalanine or tryptophan. Fields, in order: V gene, J gene, CDR3 length, CDR3 protein.

V: TRBV10-3
J: TRBJ2-5
length: 15
CDR3: CAISGDQGVGETQYF

V: TRBV11-2
J: TRBJ1-4
length: 17
CDR3: CASSSLGQRAFNEKLFF

V: TRBV11-2
J: TRBJ2-2
length: 18
CDR3: CASSLMGLGFANTGELFF

V: TRBV5-1
J: TRBJ2-7
length: 13
CDR3: CASSREVHYEQYF

V: TRBV2
J: TRBJ2-1
length: 12
CDR3: CASSETGDEQFF

V: TRBV5-1
J: TRBJ2-3
length: 14
CDR3: CASSLRDRGNTQYF

V: TRBV15
J: TRBJ1-1
length: 15
CDR3: CATSRDFLGGTEAFF

V: TRBV7-2
J: TRBJ1-2
length: 13
CDR3: CASSFGELYGYTF

V: TRBV6-1
J: TRBJ1-3
length: 15
CDR3: CASSDRRISGNTIYF

V: TRBV14
J: TRBJ2-1
length: 12
CDR3: CASSRALNEQFF

V: TRBV6-6
J: TRBJ1-4
length: 14
CDR3: CASSPPGSNEKLFF

V: TRBV10-3
J: TRBJ2-2
length: 14
CDR3: CAISEAADTGELFF

V: TRBV15
J: TRBJ2-5
length: 15
CDR3: CATSRDKATQETQYF

V: TRBV7-8
J: TRBJ2-5
length: 16
CDR3: CASSFAGTESQETQYF

V: TRBV29-1
J: TRBJ2-7
length: 15
CDR3: CSVEDRTGGPYEQYF

V: TRBV5-1
J: TRBJ2-7
length: 14
CDR3: CASSLDGRPYEQYF

V: TRBV6-5
J: TRBJ2-7
length: 13
CDR3: CATRRTLSYEQYF

V: TRBV20-1
J: TRBJ2-5
length: 12
CDR3: CSARSPGGTQYF

V: TRBV20-1
J: TRBJ1-6
length: 13
CDR3: CSARAGVNSPLHF

V: TRBV12-5
J: TRBJ1-5
length: 15
CDR3: CASGLGTYSNQPQHF

V: TRBV7-8
J: TRBJ2-7
length: 15
CDR3: CASSLAPGSVYEQYF

V: TRBV4-3
J: TRBJ1-6
length: 16
CDR3: CASSQDYGTDSLPLHF

V: TRBV7-9
J: TRBJ1-5
length: 16
CDR3: CASSLGTGDGNQPQHF

V: TRBV7-9
J: TRBJ2-5
length: 14
CDR3: CASTLEGPQETQYF

V: TRBV20-1
J: TRBJ2-1
length: 17
CDR3: CSARDPTGTGSYNEQFF

V: TRBV12-3/TRBV12-4
J: TRBJ1-3
length: 14
CDR3: CASSLSDGGNTIYF

V: TRBV5-1
J: TRBJ2-1
length: 13
CDR3: CASSPGTVNEQFF

V: TRBV7-3
J: TRBJ2-6
length: 17
CDR3: CASSSHQTGRGANVLTF

V: TRBV11-2
J: TRBJ2-4
length: 12
CDR3: CASSRVPNIQYF

V: TRBV6-5
J: TRBJ2-7
length: 15
CDR3: CASSYSQDQTYEQYF

V: TRBV10-3
J: TRBJ2-1
length: 16
CDR3: CAISWGTSGVYNEQFF

V: TRBV5-1
J: TRBJ2-7
length: 15
CDR3: CASSLGAGAFYEQYF

V: TRBV7-3
J: TRBJ2-3
length: 14
CDR3: CASSRRLGTDTQYF

V: TRBV30
J: TRBJ1-2
length: 13
CDR3: CVWSVSTNYGYTF

V: TRBV6-5
J: TRBJ2-5
length: 16
CDR3: CASSYSRGMGSETQYF

V: TRBV5-8
J: TRBJ1-5
length: 15
CDR3: CASSSRGSRDQPQHF

V: TRBV5-1
J: TRBJ1-1
length: 15
CDR3: CASSIPTGGGSEAFF

V: TRBV28
J: TRBJ1-2
length: 14
CDR3: CASSLSRGNNGYTF

V: TRBV27
J: TRBJ2-2
length: 15
CDR3: CASSLTAGNTGELFF

V: TRBV25-1
J: TRBJ2-1
length: 17
CDR3: CASSERRGGRAYNEQFF

V: TRBV12-3/TRBV12-4
J: TRBJ1-2
length: 12
CDR3: CASSAGNYGYTF

V: TRBV6-2/TRBV6-3
J: TRBJ1-1
length: 13
CDR3: CASSIWLNTEAFF

V: TRBV19
J: TRBJ2-1
length: 17
CDR3: CASSIWASGRRYNEQFF